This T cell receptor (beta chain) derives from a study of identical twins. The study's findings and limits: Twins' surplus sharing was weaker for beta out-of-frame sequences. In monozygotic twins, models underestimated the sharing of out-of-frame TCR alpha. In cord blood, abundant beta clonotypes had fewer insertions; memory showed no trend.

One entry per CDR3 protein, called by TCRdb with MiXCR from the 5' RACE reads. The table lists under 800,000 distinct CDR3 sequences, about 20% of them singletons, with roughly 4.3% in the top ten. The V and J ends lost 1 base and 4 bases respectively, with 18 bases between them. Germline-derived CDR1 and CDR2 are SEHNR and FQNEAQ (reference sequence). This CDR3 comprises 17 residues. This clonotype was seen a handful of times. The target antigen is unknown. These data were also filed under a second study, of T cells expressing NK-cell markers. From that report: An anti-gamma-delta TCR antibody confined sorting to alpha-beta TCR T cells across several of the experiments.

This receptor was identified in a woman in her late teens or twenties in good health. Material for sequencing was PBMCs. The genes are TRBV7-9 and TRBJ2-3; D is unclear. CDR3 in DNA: TGTGCCAGCAGCTTAGGAATCGACGATCAGCCGGCAGATACGCAGTATTTT. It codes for CASSLGIDDQPADTQYF.